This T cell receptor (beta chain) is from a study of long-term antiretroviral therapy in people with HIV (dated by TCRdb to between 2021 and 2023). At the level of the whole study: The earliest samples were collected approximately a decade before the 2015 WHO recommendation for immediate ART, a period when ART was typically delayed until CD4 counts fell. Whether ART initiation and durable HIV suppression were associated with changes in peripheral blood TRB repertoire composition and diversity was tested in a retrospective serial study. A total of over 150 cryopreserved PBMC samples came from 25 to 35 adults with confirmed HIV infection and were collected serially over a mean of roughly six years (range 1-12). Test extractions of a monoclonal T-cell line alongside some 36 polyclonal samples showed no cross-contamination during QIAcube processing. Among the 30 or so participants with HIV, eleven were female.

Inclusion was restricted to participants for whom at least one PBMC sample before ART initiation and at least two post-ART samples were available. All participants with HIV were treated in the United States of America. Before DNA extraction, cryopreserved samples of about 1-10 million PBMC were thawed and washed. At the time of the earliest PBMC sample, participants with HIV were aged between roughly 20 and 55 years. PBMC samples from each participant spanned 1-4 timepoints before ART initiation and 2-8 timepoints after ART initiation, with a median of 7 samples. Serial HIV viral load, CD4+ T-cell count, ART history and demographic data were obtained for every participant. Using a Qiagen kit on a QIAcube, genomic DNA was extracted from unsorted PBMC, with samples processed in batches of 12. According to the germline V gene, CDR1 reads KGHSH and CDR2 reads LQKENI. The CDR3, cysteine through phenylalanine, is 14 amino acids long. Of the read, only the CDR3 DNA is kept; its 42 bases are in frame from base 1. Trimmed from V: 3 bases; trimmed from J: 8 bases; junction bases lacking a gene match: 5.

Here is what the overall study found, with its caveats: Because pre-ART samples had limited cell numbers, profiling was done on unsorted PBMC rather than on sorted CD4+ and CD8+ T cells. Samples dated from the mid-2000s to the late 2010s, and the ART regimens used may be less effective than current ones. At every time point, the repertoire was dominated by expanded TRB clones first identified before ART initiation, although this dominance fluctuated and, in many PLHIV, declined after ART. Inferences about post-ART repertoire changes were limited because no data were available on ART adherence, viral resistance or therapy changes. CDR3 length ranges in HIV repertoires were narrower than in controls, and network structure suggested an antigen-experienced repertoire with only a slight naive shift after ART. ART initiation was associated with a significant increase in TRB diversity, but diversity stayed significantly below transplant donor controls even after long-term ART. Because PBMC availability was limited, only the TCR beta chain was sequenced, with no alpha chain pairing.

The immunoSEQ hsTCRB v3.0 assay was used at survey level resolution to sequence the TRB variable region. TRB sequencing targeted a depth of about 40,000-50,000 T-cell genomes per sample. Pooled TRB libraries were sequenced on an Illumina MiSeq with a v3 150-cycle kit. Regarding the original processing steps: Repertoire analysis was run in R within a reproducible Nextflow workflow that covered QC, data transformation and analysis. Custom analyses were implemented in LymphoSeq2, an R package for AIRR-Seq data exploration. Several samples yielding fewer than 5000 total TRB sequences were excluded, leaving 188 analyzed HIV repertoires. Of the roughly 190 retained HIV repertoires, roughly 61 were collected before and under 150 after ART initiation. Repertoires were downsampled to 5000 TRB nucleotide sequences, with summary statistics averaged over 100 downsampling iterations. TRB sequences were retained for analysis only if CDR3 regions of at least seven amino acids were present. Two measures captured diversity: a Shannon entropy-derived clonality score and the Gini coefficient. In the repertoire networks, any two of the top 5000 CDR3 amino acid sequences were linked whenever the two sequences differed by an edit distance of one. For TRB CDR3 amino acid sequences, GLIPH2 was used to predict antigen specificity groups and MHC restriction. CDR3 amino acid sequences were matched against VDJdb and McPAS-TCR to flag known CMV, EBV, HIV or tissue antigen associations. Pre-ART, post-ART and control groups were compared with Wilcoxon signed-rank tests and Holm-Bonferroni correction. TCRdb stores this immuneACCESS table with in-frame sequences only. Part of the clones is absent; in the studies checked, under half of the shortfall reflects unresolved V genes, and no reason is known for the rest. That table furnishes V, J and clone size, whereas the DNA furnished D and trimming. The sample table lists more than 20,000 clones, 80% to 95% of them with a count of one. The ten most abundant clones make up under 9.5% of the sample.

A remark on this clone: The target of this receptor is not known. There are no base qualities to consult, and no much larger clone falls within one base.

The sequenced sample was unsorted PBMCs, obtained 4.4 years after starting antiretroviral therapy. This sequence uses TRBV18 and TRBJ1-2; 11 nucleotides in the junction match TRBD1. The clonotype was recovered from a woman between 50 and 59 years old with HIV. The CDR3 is CASSPRTGGDGYTF. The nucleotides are TGTGCCAGCTCACCCCGGACAGGGGGCGACGGCTACACCTTC.